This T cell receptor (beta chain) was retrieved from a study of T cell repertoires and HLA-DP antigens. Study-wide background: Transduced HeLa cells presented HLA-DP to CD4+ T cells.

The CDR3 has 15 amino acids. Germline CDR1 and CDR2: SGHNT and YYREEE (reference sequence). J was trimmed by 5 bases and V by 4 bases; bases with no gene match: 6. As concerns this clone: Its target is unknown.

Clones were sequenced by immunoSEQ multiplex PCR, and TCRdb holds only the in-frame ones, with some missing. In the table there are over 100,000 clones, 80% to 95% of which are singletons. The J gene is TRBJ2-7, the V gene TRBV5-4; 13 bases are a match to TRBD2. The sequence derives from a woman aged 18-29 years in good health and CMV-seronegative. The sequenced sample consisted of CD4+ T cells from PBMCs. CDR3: CASSLTSGREDEQYF. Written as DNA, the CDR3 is TGTGCCAGCAGCCTCACTAGCGGGAGGGAGGACGAGCAGTACTTC.